These T cell receptor beta chains were read from a single sample in a study of blood T cell repertoires in COVID-19. The assay was immunoSEQ multiplex PCR, and TCRdb's table has in-frame clones only and misses some. The table has around 100,000 clones, about 85% seen once. Sequencing input: peripheral blood. The receptor set was obtained from a man aged 50 to 60 with active COVID-19. Both conserved end residues are part of each CDR3. D genes are given only for firm matches. Rows may omit the clone size; those that give it use once, few, many or a size class.

j_gene	abundance	d_gene	v_gene	CDR3nt	CDR3aa
TRBJ2-7	-	TRBD1	TRBV6-5	TGTGCCAGCAGGCTGTCCGGGACAGGGGCCTACGAGCAGTACTTC	CASRLSGTGAYEQYF
TRBJ2-3	-	TRBD2	TRBV5-1	TGCGCCAGCAGCCACAGCGGGGGGCGCGGGGATACGCAGTATTTT	CASSHSGGRGDTQYF
TRBJ1-1	-	-	TRBV29-1	TGCAGCGTTGAGGGGGACACCAGAGGCACTGAAGCTTTCTTT	CSVEGDTRGTEAFF
TRBJ1-2	once	-	TRBV19	TGTGCCAGTAGTACCACAGGTTACGGCTACACCTTC	CASSTTGYGYTF
TRBJ2-3	-	-	TRBV11-3	TGTGCCAGCAGCTTAACTAGCAGCACAGATACGCAGTATTTT	CASSLTSSTDTQYF
TRBJ2-3	-	TRBD2	TRBV15	TGTGCCACCAGCAGAGATAAAGGACTAGCGGAGGGTACGCAGTATTTT	CATSRDKGLAEGTQYF
TRBJ2-1	-	TRBD1	TRBV7-2	TGTGCCAGCAGCTCCCGACAGGGGGCCCTCTCCTACAATGAGCAGTTCTTC	CASSSRQGALSYNEQFF
TRBJ2-2	once	-	TRBV2	TGTGCCACAGGACAGTCCACCGGGGAGCTGTTTTTT	CATGQSTGELFF
TRBJ1-6	-	TRBD1	TRBV5-5	TGTGCCAGCAGCTCTGGACAGGGAAATTCACCCCTCCACTTT	CASSSGQGNSPLHF
TRBJ2-3	-	TRBD1	TRBV7-3	TGTGCCAGCAGCTTCGGACAGGGTCGAACAGATACGCAGTATTTT	CASSFGQGRTDTQYF
TRBJ2-1	-	-	TRBV20-1	TGCAGTGCTCTCCCAGGGAATGAGCAGTTCTTC	CSALPGNEQFF
TRBJ1-1	-	-	TRBV7-2	TGTGCCAGCAGCTTAGCCCAGGCGAACACTGAAGCTTTCTTT	CASSLAQANTEAFF
TRBJ1-3	-	-	TRBV6-6	TGTGCCAGCAGAATTCGACAGGTCTCTGGAAACACCATATATTTT	CASRIRQVSGNTIYF
TRBJ2-2	-	-	TRBV9	TGTGCCAGCAGCGTAAGGCGGCACCCGAACACCGGGGAGCTGTTTTTT	CASSVRRHPNTGELFF
TRBJ2-2	-	-	TRBV5-1	TGCGCCAGCAGCCCGTTCGAAAGCTCCGGGGAGCTGTTTTTT	CASSPFESSGELFF
TRBJ2-7	-	-	TRBV29-1	TGCAGCGTTCTCCGGACAGGGAGGGCCTACGAGCAGTACTTC	CSVLRTGRAYEQYF
TRBJ1-5	-	-	TRBV19	TGTGCCAGTAGCCGACAGGCCTACCAGCCCCAGCATTTT	CASSRQAYQPQHF
TRBJ2-1	-	TRBD2	TRBV6-5	TGTGCCAGCACCGGGACTAGCGGGGGGTACAATGAGCAGTTCTTC	CASTGTSGGYNEQFF
TRBJ1-1	-	-	TRBV2	TGTGCCAGCAGTGAAAGGGGCCCCATGTGGACTGAAGCTTTCTTT	CASSERGPMWTEAFF
TRBJ1-6	-	-	TRBV6-2/TRBV6-3	TGTGCCAGCACCCCCAGGGTTAATTCACCCCTCCACTTT	CASTPRVNSPLHF
TRBJ1-4	once	-	TRBV14	TGTGCCAGCAGCCAAGACCCCGGATTGGGCAGCGAAAAACTGTTTTTT	CASSQDPGLGSEKLFF
TRBJ1-1	-	-	TRBV9	TGTGCCAGCAGCGTCGCCCGGGGGGCTGAAGCTTTCTTT	CASSVARGAEAFF
TRBJ1-4	-	-	TRBV4-3	TGCGCCAGCAGCCAAGCTGCGCACAGGGTGCGGAATGAAAAACTGTTTTTT	CASSQAAHRVRNEKLFF
TRBJ2-2	-	-	TRBV2	TGTGCCAGCAGTGTCAGGGGCGCCGGGGAGCTGTTTTTT	CASSVRGAGELFF
TRBJ1-2	-	TRBD1	TRBV6-4	TGTGCCACAAGACAGGGTGGTAGAACCTATGGCTACACCTTC	CATRQGGRTYGYTF
TRBJ2-1	-	-	TRBV11-2	TGTGCCAGCAGCCGCGCCATCCATCTCCTCTACAATGAGCAGTTCTTC	CASSRAIHLLYNEQFF
TRBJ1-2	once	-	TRBV6-4	TGTGCCAGCAGTGACTCGAGTTCTGCTGGGCCCGTCCATGGCTACACCTTC	CASSDSSSAGPVHGYTF
TRBJ1-2	-	-	TRBV2	TGTGCCAGCGAGGAGAGGAGCTATGGCTACACCTTC	CASEERSYGYTF
TRBJ1-1	-	TRBD1	TRBV28	TGTGCCAGCGGTATGACAGGGAGTAACACTGAAGCTTTCTTT	CASGMTGSNTEAFF
TRBJ2-3	-	TRBD2	TRBV30	TGTGCCTGGAGTGTAGGAGCGGGGGGCCCCGGGGGGACAGATACGCAGTATTTT	CAWSVGAGGPGGTDTQYF
TRBJ2-7	-	-	TRBV14	TGTGCCAGCAGCCCGCAAGTGGGGGGGCCGGTTGAGCAGTACTTC	CASSPQVGGPVEQYF
TRBJ2-7	-	TRBD1	TRBV6-5	TGTGCCAGCCCCGGGACAGGAGGCTACGAGCAGTACTTC	CASPGTGGYEQYF
TRBJ2-2	-	-	TRBV16	TGTGCCAGCAGCCGGGCGTCACCCGGGGAGCTGTTTTTT	CASSRASPGELFF
TRBJ2-7	-	-	TRBV6-2/TRBV6-3	TGTGCCAGCAGTTACGGCAGGGGCTACGAGCAGTACTTC	CASSYGRGYEQYF
TRBJ1-1	-	TRBD1	TRBV7-9	TGTGCCAGCGTCCAAACCTCCAGGGGGCACACTGAAGCTTTCTTT	CASVQTSRGHTEAFF
TRBJ2-2	-	TRBD1	TRBV19	TGTGCCAGTGTCAACAGGGGCGGCACCGGGGAGCTGTTTTTT	CASVNRGGTGELFF
TRBJ1-6	once	-	TRBV9	TGTGCCCGCAGCCCTGGGCGGGGGCGGGGGGATTCACCCCTCCACTTT	CARSPGRGRGDSPLHF
TRBJ1-5	-	-	TRBV30	TGTGCCTGGAGTCCGATCGACAGGACCAATCAGCCCCAGCATTTT	CAWSPIDRTNQPQHF
TRBJ1-5	-	TRBD1	TRBV19	TGTGCCAGTAGCCAAACAGGGGGATATCAGCCCCAGCATTTT	CASSQTGGYQPQHF
TRBJ1-1	-	TRBD1	TRBV20-1	TGCAGTGCTAGTAGGGACAGGGGCCGTATGAACACTGAAGCTTTCTTT	CSASRDRGRMNTEAFF
TRBJ2-5	-	TRBD1	TRBV3-1/TRBV3-2	TGTGCCAGCAGCCCAGGGGGCCCAGAGACCCAGTACTTC	CASSPGGPETQYF
TRBJ1-2	once	-	TRBV7-9	TGTGCCAGCAGCTTGGGAGGGTTTTACTATGGCTACACCTTC	CASSLGGFYYGYTF
TRBJ2-1	-	TRBD2	TRBV6-2/TRBV6-3	TGTGCCAGCAGTGCAAGAAAACTAGCGGAGATAGCCGATGAGCAGTTCTTC	CASSARKLAEIADEQFF
TRBJ2-5	-	TRBD2	TRBV2	TGTGCCAGCAGTGAAGTGGGACTACAACAAGAGACCCAGTACTTC	CASSEVGLQQETQYF
TRBJ1-5	-	-	TRBV6-1	TGTGCCAGCAGTGGAGCACTCGATCAGCCCCAGCATTTT	CASSGALDQPQHF
TRBJ2-1	-	TRBD2	TRBV11-2	TGTGCCAGCAACTCCAGTAGGAGGCGGGAGCCCAATGAGCAGTTCTTC	CASNSSRRREPNEQFF
TRBJ2-5	-	TRBD2	TRBV7-2	TGTGCCAGCAGCTTAGTAGCGGGGGGTCAGACCCAGTACTTC	CASSLVAGGQTQYF
TRBJ2-7	-	-	TRBV27	TGTGCCAGCAGTTTGGAGGGGGCGGCCTTTGGCGAGCAGTACTTC	CASSLEGAAFGEQYF
TRBJ1-6	-	-	TRBV6-6	TGTGCCAGCACAAGCGTTCGAAATTCACCCCTCCACTTT	CASTSVRNSPLHF
TRBJ2-2	-	-	TRBV5-1	TGCGCCAGCAGCTTGGGAGGGGGTTACACCGGGGAGCTGTTTTTT	CASSLGGGYTGELFF
TRBJ2-1	-	TRBD2	TRBV3-1/TRBV3-2	TGTGCCAGCAGCCTGTCAGCGGGGGCCATCTACAATGAGCAGTTCTTC	CASSLSAGAIYNEQFF
TRBJ2-2	-	-	TRBV7-8	TGTGCCAGCAGCTTAGTATCGGGGGACAGAAGGGAGCTGTTTTTT	CASSLVSGDRRELFF
TRBJ1-1	-	-	TRBV27	TGTGCCAGCAGTTTCGGGAGACGAAGCGCTGAAGCTTTCTTT	CASSFGRRSAEAFF
TRBJ2-5	-	TRBD2	TRBV4-2	TGTGCCAGCAGTGTGAGCGGGGGGATACAAGAGACCCAGTACTTC	CASSVSGGIQETQYF
TRBJ1-2	once	-	TRBV5-5	TGTGCCAGCAGCCAGGACATCGGTCATGCCGGCTATGGCTACACCTTC	CASSQDIGHAGYGYTF
TRBJ2-1	-	TRBD1	TRBV6-4	TGTGCCAGCAGTGACTTCTACAGGGGTAGGGGATACAATGAGCAGTTCTTC	CASSDFYRGRGYNEQFF
TRBJ1-1	-	TRBD1	TRBV18	TGTGCCAGTTTCAATGGACAGGGGATGAACACTGAAGCTTTCTTT	CASFNGQGMNTEAFF
TRBJ2-2	once	-	TRBV6-1	TGTGCCAGCAGTGAAGGGGCCGGGGCCGGGGAGCTGTTTTTT	CASSEGAGAGELFF